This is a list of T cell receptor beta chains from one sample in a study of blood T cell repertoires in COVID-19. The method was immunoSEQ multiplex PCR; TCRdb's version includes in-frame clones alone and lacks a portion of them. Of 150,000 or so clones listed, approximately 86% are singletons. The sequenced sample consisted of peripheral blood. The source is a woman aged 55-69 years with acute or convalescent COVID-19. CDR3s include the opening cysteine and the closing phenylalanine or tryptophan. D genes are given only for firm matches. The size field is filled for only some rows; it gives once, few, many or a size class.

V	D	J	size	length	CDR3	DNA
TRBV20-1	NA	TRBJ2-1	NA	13	CSASGGLSNEQFF	TGCAGTGCTAGTGGCGGGTTGAGCAATGAGCAGTTCTTC
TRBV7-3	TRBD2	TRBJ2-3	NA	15	CASSQAGGLTDTQYF	TGTGCCAGCAGCCAAGCGGGGGGGCTGACAGATACGCAGTATTTT
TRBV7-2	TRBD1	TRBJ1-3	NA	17	CASSPRQGSPSGNTIYF	TGTGCCAGCAGCCCCAGACAGGGATCCCCCTCTGGAAACACCATATATTTT
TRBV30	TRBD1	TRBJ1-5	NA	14	CAWSGGQAGQPQHF	TGTGCCTGGAGTGGGGGACAGGCCGGGCAGCCCCAGCATTTT
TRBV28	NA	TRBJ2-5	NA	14	CASSKGGGQETQYF	TGTGCCAGCTCTAAGGGGGGGGGCCAAGAGACCCAGTACTTC
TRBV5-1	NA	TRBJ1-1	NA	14	CASKTGGMNTEAFF	TGCGCCAGCAAGACGGGGGGGATGAACACTGAAGCTTTCTTT
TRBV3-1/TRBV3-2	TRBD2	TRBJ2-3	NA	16	CASSQLAGGSEDTQYF	TGTGCCAGCAGCCAACTAGCGGGGGGTAGCGAAGATACGCAGTATTTT
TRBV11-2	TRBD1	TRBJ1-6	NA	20	CASSLDRGQGQSSYNSPLHF	TGTGCCAGCAGCTTAGATCGGGGACAGGGGCAGAGCTCCTATAATTCACCCCTCCACTTT
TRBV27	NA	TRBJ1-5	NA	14	CASSLYQGNQPQHF	TGTGCCAGCAGTTTATATCAGGGAAATCAGCCCCAGCATTTT
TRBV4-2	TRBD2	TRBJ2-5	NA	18	CASSQDRRTSGGPETQYF	TGTGCCAGCAGCCAAGATAGGAGGACTAGCGGGGGGCCGGAGACCCAGTACTTC
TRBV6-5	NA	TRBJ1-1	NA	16	CASSYGGVGPNTEAFF	TGTGCCAGCAGTTATGGGGGGGTAGGCCCGAACACTGAAGCTTTCTTT
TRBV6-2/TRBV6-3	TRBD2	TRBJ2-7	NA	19	CASSYSSTQTGTSLYEQYF	TGTGCCAGCAGTTACTCCTCTACCCAGACCGGGACTAGCCTCTACGAGCAGTACTTC
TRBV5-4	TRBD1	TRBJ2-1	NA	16	CASSSGDRGRRDEQFF	TGTGCCAGCAGCTCCGGGGACAGGGGGCGCAGAGATGAGCAGTTCTTC
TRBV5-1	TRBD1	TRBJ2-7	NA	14	CASSRTGAIYEQYF	TGCGCCAGCTCCCGGACAGGGGCTATCTACGAGCAGTACTTC
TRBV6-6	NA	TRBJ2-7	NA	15	CASSYSINQAYEQYF	TGTGCCAGCAGTTACTCGATTAACCAGGCCTACGAGCAGTACTTC
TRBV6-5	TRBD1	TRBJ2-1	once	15	CASRLTGGGGDEQFF	TGTGCCAGCAGATTAACAGGGGGCGGCGGGGATGAGCAGTTCTTC
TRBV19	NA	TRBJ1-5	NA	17	CASSLQYRVYSNQPQHF	TGTGCCAGTAGTCTACAATACAGGGTATATAGCAATCAGCCCCAGCATTTT
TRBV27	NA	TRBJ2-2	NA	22	CASIIIPHRTLWRAANTGELFF	TGTGCCAGCATCATAATTCCCCATCGGACTCTTTGGAGGGCGGCGAACACCGGGGAGCTGTTTTTT
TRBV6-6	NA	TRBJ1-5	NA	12	CASSHRAQPQHF	TGTGCCAGCAGCCACAGGGCTCAGCCCCAGCATTTT
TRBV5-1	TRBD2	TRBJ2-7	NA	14	CASSSGLRHYEQYF	TGCGCCAGCAGCTCGGGACTACGCCACTACGAGCAGTACTTC
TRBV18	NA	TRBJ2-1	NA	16	CASSQSDRFGYNEQFF	TGTGCCAGCTCGCAGTCAGACAGGTTTGGTTACAATGAGCAGTTCTTC
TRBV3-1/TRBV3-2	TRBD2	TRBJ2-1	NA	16	CASSRTSGGAKYEQFF	TGTGCCAGCAGCCGGACTAGCGGGGGGGCAAAGTATGAGCAGTTCTTC